This T cell receptor beta chain was retrieved from a study of metastatic and nonmetastatic thyroid tumors. Through MiXCR, TCRdb re-clonotyped the PCR reads. This table has 30,000 to 35,000 clones, 17% appearing once. The germline CDR1 and CDR2 sequences are MDHEN and SYDVKM. The CDR3 extends over 13 amino acids. At least ten counts were recorded for this clone. No antigen is known for it. One junction end does not reproduce the germline sequence, and a read error may be involved. Each patient went into thyroid surgery without having received any treatment. Study-wide findings and caveats: For both blood and tumor, malignant thyroid tumors reportedly showed significantly higher TCR beta diversity than benign nodules did.

The sample comprised blood. The TCR comes from a female donor with papillary thyroid cancer or a benign thyroid nodule (not recorded which). Some clones in this sample may be carry-over from other donors' samples. V usage is TRBV28 and J usage is TRBJ2-3; possible D gene TRBD2, 5 bases. The CDR3 nucleotides read TGTGCCAGCCAGTTCCCTAGCACAAATACGCAGTATTTT. Protein: CASQFPSTNTQYF.